Listed below are T cell receptor beta chains from one sample, sequenced in a study of cytomegalovirus exposure and HLA in healthy donors. Using immunoSEQ multiplex PCR, the repertoire was profiled, and TCRdb retains in-frame clones only, with some absent. This sample carries roughly 110,000 clones, roughly 82% of them seen once, and the ten largest clones take roughly 6%. The sequencing sample was made of PBMCs. The receptors come from a woman in her forties or fifties in good health and CMV-seropositive. CDR3s include the opening cysteine and the closing phenylalanine or tryptophan. D genes are given only for firm matches. The listing skips clone size in some rows; elsewhere it reads once, few, many or a size class.

abundance,j_gene,d_gene,v_gene,CDR3nt,CDR3aa
few,TRBJ2-7,-,TRBV6-1,TGTGCCAGCAGTGAAGGGTGGGAGCTATCCTACGAGCAGTACTTC,CASSEGWELSYEQYF
-,TRBJ1-6,-,TRBV9,TGTGCCAGCAGCGCGAGGGGAGGGGAACAAAGCTCCTATAATTCACCCCTCCACTTT,CASSARGGEQSSYNSPLHF
-,TRBJ2-2,-,TRBV30,TGTGCCTGGGCAAACCCTCGCAGGGGCAGGTACACCGGGGAGCTGTTTTTT,CAWANPRRGRYTGELFF
-,TRBJ2-7,-,TRBV7-8,TGTGCCAGCAGCTTTATCGCCGTCGGTGACAGGTATTACGAGCAGTACTTC,CASSFIAVGDRYYEQYF
many,TRBJ2-2,TRBD2,TRBV2,TGTGCCAGCATTGGGACTAGCAACACCGGGGAGCTGTTTTTT,CASIGTSNTGELFF
-,TRBJ2-2,-,TRBV14,TGTGCCAGCAGCCAAGTAGGGGGATCCGGGGAGCTGTTTTTT,CASSQVGGSGELFF
-,TRBJ1-1,-,TRBV2,TGTGCCAGCAGTGCTAGGGAGGAGAACACTGAAGCTTTCTTT,CASSAREENTEAFF
-,TRBJ1-6,TRBD1,TRBV25-1,TGTGCCAGCACCAGGGGGGCCAATTCACCCCTCCACTTT,CASTRGANSPLHF
-,TRBJ2-3,TRBD2,TRBV27,TGTGCCAGCAGTTCCACCGGACTAGTCGCGCAGTATTTT,CASSSTGLVAQYF
once,TRBJ2-7,TRBD1,TRBV5-1,TGCGCCAGCAGCTTCGGAGGGACAGGGGGCTACGAGCAGTACTTC,CASSFGGTGGYEQYF
-,TRBJ2-1,TRBD2,TRBV11-2,TGTGCCAGCAGTTCACAGTCGGCTAGCGGATACAATGAGCAGTTCTTC,CASSSQSASGYNEQFF
-,TRBJ2-2,-,TRBV28,TGTGCCAGCAGTTTTAGTCCGACGAACACCGGGGAGCTGTTTTTT,CASSFSPTNTGELFF
-,TRBJ1-2,-,TRBV6-1,TGTGCCAGCAGGTACAGGTCTCCTAACTATGGCTACACCTTC,CASRYRSPNYGYTF
-,TRBJ1-5,-,TRBV18,TGTGCCAGCTCACCACCGGGGGCAGTTAATCAGCCCCAGCATTTT,CASSPPGAVNQPQHF
-,TRBJ2-5,TRBD1,TRBV9,TGTGCCAGCAGCGTTTTCGACAGGGATAAGACCCAGTACTTC,CASSVFDRDKTQYF
-,TRBJ1-1,-,TRBV5-1,TGCGCCAGCAGCTACGGGGGGGCAGAACAAGCTTTCTTT,CASSYGGAEQAFF
-,TRBJ1-4,-,TRBV6-6,TGTGCCAGCAGTTACGGAGTTGCAACTAATGAAAAACTGTTTTTT,CASSYGVATNEKLFF
-,TRBJ2-4,-,TRBV5-4,TGTGCCAGCAGCTTTGAGGCGGGTCGGAAAAACATTCAGTACTTC,CASSFEAGRKNIQYF
few,TRBJ1-1,-,TRBV11-3,TGTGCCAGCAGTTTGGTGGGGAGGAGCACTGAAGCTTTCTTT,CASSLVGRSTEAFF